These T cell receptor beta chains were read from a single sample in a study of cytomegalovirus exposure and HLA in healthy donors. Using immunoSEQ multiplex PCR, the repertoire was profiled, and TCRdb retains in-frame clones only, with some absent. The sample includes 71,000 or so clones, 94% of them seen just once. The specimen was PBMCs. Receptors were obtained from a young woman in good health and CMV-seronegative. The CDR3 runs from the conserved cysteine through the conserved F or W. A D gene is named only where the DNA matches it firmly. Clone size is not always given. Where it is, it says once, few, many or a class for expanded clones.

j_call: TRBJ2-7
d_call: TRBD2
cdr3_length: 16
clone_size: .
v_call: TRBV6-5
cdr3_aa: CASSSPASGIPYEQYF
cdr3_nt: TGTGCCAGCAGTTCTCCGGCTAGCGGGATACCCTACGAGCAGTACTTC

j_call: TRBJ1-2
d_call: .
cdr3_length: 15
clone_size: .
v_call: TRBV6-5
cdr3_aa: CASSYGTPMNYGYTF
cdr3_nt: TGTGCCAGCAGTTACGGGACACCTATGAACTATGGCTACACCTTC

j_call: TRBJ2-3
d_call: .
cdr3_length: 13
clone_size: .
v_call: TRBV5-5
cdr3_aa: CASSTTSGDTQYF
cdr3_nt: TGTGCCAGCTCCACCACAAGCGGGGATACGCAGTATTTT

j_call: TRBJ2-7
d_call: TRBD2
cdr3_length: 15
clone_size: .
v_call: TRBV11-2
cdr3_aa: CASSWGLAGTYEQYF
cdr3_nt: TGTGCCAGCAGCTGGGGACTAGCGGGAACATACGAGCAGTACTTC

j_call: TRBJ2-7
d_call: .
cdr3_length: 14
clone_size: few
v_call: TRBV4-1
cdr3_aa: CASSQYTGYDEQYF
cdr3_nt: TGCGCCAGCAGCCAATATACAGGGTACGACGAGCAGTACTTC

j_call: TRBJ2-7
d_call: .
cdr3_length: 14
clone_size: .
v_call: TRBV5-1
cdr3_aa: CASSYTGSSYEQYF
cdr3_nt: TGCGCCAGCAGCTACACCGGGAGTTCCTACGAGCAGTACTTC

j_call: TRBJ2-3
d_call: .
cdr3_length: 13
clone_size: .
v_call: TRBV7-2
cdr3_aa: CASSSSMSDTQYF
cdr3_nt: TGTGCCAGCAGCTCCAGTATGTCGGATACGCAGTATTTT

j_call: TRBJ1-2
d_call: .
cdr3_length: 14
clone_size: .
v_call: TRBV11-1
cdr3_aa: CASSEDSMVTGYTF
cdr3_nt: TGTGCCAGCAGCGAAGACAGTATGGTCACGGGCTACACCTTC

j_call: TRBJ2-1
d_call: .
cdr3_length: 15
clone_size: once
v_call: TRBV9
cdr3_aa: CASSTQGSSYNEQFF
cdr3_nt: TGTGCCAGCAGCACCCAGGGAAGCTCCTACAATGAGCAGTTCTTC

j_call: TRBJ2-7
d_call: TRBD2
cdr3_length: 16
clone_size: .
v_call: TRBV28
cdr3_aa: CASSLASGSITYEQYF
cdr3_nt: TGTGCCAGCAGCCTCGCTAGCGGGAGTATCACCTACGAGCAGTACTTC

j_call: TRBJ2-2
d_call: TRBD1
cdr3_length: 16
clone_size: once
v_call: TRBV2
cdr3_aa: CASSVGTGVATGELFF
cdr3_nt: TGTGCCAGCAGTGTAGGGACAGGGGTCGCAACCGGGGAGCTGTTTTTT

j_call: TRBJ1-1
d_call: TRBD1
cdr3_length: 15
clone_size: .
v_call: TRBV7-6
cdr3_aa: CASSQRTGGYTEAFF
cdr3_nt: TGTGCCAGCAGCCAAAGGACAGGGGGTTACACTGAAGCTTTCTTT

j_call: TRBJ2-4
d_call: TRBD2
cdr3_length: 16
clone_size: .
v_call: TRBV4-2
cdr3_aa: CASSLEWEGGKNIQYF
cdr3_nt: TGTGCCAGCAGCCTTGAGTGGGAGGGAGGGAAAAACATTCAGTACTTC

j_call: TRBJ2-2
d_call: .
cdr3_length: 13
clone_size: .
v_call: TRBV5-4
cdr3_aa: CASSLGATGELFF
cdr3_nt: TGTGCCAGCAGCTTGGGAGCGACCGGGGAGCTGTTTTTT

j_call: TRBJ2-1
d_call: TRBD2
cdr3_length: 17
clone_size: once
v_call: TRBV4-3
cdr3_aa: CASSQDFTGGTYNEQFF
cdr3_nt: TGCGCCAGCAGCCAAGATTTCACGGGGGGGACCTACAATGAGCAGTTCTTC

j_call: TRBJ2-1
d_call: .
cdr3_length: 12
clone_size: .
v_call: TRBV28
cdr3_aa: CASNLSGSEQFF
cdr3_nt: TGTGCCAGCAACTTATCGGGGAGCGAGCAGTTCTTC

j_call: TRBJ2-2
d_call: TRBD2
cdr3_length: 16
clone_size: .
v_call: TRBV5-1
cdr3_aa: CASSSLAGGGTGELFF
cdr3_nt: TGCGCCAGCAGCTCACTAGCGGGGGGAGGCACCGGGGAGCTGTTTTTT

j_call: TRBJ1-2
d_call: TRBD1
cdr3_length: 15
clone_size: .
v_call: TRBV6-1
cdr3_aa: CASSEGTGHSYGYTF
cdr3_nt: TGTGCCAGCAGTGAAGGGACAGGGCATAGCTATGGCTACACCTTC

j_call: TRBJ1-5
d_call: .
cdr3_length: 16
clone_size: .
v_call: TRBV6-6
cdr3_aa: CASSIGRRNSNQPQHF
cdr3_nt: TGTGCCAGCAGTATCGGACGGAGGAATAGCAATCAGCCCCAGCATTTT

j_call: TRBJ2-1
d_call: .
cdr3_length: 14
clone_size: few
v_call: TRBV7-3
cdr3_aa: CASSLIPLQGEQFF
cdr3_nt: TGTGCCAGCAGCTTAATCCCCCTACAGGGTGAGCAGTTCTTC

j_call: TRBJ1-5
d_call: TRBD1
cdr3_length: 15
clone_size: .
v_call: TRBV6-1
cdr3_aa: CASSSGTGGNQPQHF
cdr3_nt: TGTGCCAGCAGTAGTGGGACAGGGGGCAATCAGCCCCAGCATTTT

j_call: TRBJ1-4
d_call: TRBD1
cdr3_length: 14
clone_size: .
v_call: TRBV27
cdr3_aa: CASSSQGAGEKLFF
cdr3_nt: TGTGCCAGCAGTTCCCAGGGGGCAGGCGAAAAACTGTTTTTT

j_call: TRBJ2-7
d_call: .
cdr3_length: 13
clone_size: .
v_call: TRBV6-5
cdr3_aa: CASSYGTRGVQYF
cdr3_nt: TGTGCCAGCAGTTACGGTACCAGGGGGGTGCAGTACTTC

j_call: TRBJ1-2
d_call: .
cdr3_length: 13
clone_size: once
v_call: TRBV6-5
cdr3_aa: CASSLQGFYGYTF
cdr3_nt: TGTGCCAGCAGTTTACAGGGATTCTATGGCTACACCTTC

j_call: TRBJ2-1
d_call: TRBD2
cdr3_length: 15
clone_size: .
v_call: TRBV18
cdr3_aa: CASGTSGGRTDEQFF
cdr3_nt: TGTGCCAGTGGGACTAGCGGGGGGCGAACCGATGAGCAGTTCTTC

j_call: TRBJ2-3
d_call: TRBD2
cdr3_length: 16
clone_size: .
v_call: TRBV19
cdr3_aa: CASSRTSGGPADTQYF
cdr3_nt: TGTGCCAGTAGCCGCACTAGCGGGGGGCCCGCAGATACGCAGTATTTT

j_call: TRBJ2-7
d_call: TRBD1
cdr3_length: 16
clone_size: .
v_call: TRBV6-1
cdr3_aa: CASSANPGQGGGEQYF
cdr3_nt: TGTGCCAGCAGTGCAAACCCGGGACAGGGAGGAGGCGAGCAGTACTTC

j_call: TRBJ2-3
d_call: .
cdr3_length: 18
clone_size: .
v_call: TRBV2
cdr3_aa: CASSEALEGGSGTDTQYF
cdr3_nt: TGTGCCAGCAGTGAAGCGCTTGAGGGTGGGTCGGGCACAGATACGCAGTATTTT

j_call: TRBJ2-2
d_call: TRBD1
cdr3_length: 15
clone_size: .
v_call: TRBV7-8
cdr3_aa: CASSSRGGGTGELFF
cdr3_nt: TGTGCCAGCAGCTCCCGAGGGGGCGGCACCGGGGAGCTGTTTTTT

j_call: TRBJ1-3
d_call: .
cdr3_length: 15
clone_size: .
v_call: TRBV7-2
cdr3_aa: CASSLGVSARNTIYF
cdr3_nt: TGTGCCAGCAGCTTAGGGGTCAGCGCTCGAAACACCATATATTTT

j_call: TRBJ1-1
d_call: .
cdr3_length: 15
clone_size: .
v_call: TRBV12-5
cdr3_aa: CASGLVIRGNGEAFF
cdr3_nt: TGTGCTAGTGGTTTGGTAATTAGAGGGAACGGAGAAGCTTTCTTT

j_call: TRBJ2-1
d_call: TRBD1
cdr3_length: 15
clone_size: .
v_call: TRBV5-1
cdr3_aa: CASNPGTGAYNEQFF
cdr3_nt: TGCGCCAGCAACCCCGGGACAGGGGCCTACAATGAGCAGTTCTTC

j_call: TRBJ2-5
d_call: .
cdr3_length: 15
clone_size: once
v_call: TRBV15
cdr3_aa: CATSLTDSLQETQYF
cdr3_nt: TGTGCCACCAGCCTTACCGACAGTCTCCAAGAGACCCAGTACTTC

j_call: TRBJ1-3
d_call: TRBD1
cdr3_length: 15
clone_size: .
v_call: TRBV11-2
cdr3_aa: CASSWGQGPGNTIYF
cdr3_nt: TGTGCCAGCAGCTGGGGACAGGGTCCAGGAAACACCATATATTTT

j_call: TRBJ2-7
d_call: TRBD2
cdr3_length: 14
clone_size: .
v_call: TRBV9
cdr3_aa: CASSPEGGDDEQYF
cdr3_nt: TGTGCCAGCAGCCCCGAGGGAGGGGATGACGAGCAGTACTTC

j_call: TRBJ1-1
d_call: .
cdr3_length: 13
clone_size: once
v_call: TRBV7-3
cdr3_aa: CASSLTGGGEAFF
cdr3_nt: TGTGCCAGCAGCTTAACCGGAGGAGGTGAAGCTTTCTTT

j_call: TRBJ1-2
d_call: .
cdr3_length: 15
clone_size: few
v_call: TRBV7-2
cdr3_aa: CASSTPEAGRGGYTF
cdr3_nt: TGTGCCAGCAGCACCCCGGAAGCAGGGAGGGGCGGCTACACCTTC

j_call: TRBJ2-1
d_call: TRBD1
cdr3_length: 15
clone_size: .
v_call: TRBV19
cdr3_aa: CASSTDREAYNEQFF
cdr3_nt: TGTGCCAGTAGTACAGACAGGGAAGCCTACAATGAGCAGTTCTTC

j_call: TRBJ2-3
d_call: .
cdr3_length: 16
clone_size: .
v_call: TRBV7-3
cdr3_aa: CASSLQGSRGTDTQYF
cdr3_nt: TGTGCCAGCAGCCTCCAGGGGAGTCGGGGCACAGATACGCAGTATTTT

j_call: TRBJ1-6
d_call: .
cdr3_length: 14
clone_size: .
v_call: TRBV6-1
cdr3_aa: CASSEGTPNSPLHF
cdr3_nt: TGTGCCAGCAGTGAAGGGACACCGAATTCACCCCTCCACTTT

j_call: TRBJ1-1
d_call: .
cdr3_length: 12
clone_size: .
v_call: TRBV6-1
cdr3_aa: CASSSGFTEAFF
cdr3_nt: TGTGCCAGCAGTTCAGGGTTCACTGAAGCTTTCTTT

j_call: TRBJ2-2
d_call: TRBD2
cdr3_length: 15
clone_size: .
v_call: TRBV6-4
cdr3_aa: CASSEAGADTGELFF
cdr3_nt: TGTGCCAGCAGTGAAGCGGGGGCGGACACCGGGGAGCTGTTTTTT